One sample yielded the 23 T cell receptor beta chains listed below, sequenced in a study of T cell clonality in common variable immunodeficiency. Clones were sequenced by immunoSEQ multiplex PCR, and TCRdb holds only the in-frame ones, with some missing. The sample yields tens of thousands of clones, without any singletons. Sequenced sample: peripheral blood mononuclear cells. The receptors here all came from a person between 18 and 70 years old in good health.

This clone has at least ten counts. With the read ending 3 residues before the CDR3 end, the germline J gene is used to fill in that end. This rearrangement joins TRBV20-1 to TRBJ2-3; D is possibly TRBD2 (6 bases). V was cut by 3 bases and J by 3 bases, with 22 bases left in between. Germline-derived CDR1 and CDR2 are DFQATT and SNEGSKA (reference sequence). CDR3 size: 17 residues. Incomplete CDR3 DNA: TGCAGTGCTAGGCCCCTCCCCCGGGACTCTCGTACAGATACG. It yields the protein CSARPLPRDSRTDT. In full, the CDR3 is CSARPLPRDSRTDTQYF.

This clone was recorded at least ten times. The read is 3 residues too short to cover the CDR3 end, so that end is filled in from the germline J gene. The chain combines TRBV7-2 with TRBJ2-7; D may be TRBD1 (6 bases). CDR1 and CDR2 (germline): SGHTA, FQGNSA. V was pared by 2 bases and J by 5 bases, with 13 bases between. The CDR3 loop spans 14 amino acids. The CDR3 is CASSLNAQGNEQYF. The covered CDR3 bases are TGTGCCAGCAGCTTAAACGCACAGGGCAACGAG.

This clone was observed at least ten times. The read ends 3 residues shy of where the CDR3 ends; the end is completed using the germline J gene. The chain links TRBV6-1 to TRBJ1-6; maybe TRBD1 (6 bases). V lost 4 bases and J lost 8, with 15 bases in between. The CDR3 runs 15 residues. CDR1 and CDR2 (germline): MNHNS, SASEGT. CDR3 sequence: CASSGIQGTDSPLHF. CDR3 DNA, as far as it was read: TGTGCCAGCAGTGGAATTCAGGGGACGGATTCACCC.

There are many counts of this clone. Read data end 3 residues before the CDR3 end; the end is taken from the germline J gene. The rearrangement joins TRBV6-1 to TRBJ2-3; possibly TRBD1 for D (5 bases). CDR1 MNHNS and CDR2 SASEGT come from the germline V gene. V was trimmed by 1 base and J by 2 bases, leaving 7 bases between them. The CDR3 loop spans 14 amino acids. The sequenced CDR3 bases are TGTGCCAGCAGTGAAGGACAGCCCACAGATACG. As protein: CASSEGQPTDT. The whole CDR3 region reads CASSEGQPTDTQYF.

In its sample, this clone was seen many times. Coverage ceases 3 residues before the CDR3 finishes, and the germline J gene fills in the end. The chain has TRBV10-3 and TRBJ2-2; 9 bases match TRBD2. The CDR3 spans 15 residues. J gave up 4 bases and V 5 bases, and 5 bases lay outside the gene matches. From germline, CDR1 is ENHRY and CDR2 SYGVKD. The CDR3 DNA, read in part, is TGTGCCATCAGTCCGCGGGAGGGCTTCACCGGGGAG. It codes for CAISPREGFTGE. The CDR3 as a whole reads CAISPREGFTGELFF.

At least ten counts were recorded for this clone. The read terminates 3 residues before the CDR3 end, so the remaining end is supplied by the germline J gene. V usage is TRBV20-1 and J usage is TRBJ1-5, with D possibly being TRBD1 (6 bases). Trimming stripped 3 bases from V and 2 bases from J, with 8 bases between. Germline V gene lookup returns CDR1 DFQATT and CDR2 SNEGSKA (reference sequence). This CDR3 contains 13 residues. The CDR3 bases that were read are TGCAGTGCTAGCCACAGGGGCAATCAGCCC. Encoded protein: CSASHRGNQP. From start to end, the CDR3 is CSASHRGNQPQHF.

This clone was detected many times. The observed sequence ends 3 residues before the CDR3 terminus, with the missing tail filled in from the germline J gene. The chain recombines TRBV6-4 with TRBJ1-3, with D uncertain. Germline CDR1 MRHNA, CDR2 SNTAGT. CDR3 length: 15 amino acids. V lost 0 bases and J 0 bases, leaving 6 bases between the germline ends. The sequenced CDR3 bases are TGTGCCAGCAGTGACTCGGCAGACTCTGGAAACACC. It is translated as CASSDSADSGNT. The full CDR3 protein is CASSDSADSGNTIYF.

At least ten counts were recorded for this clone. The observed sequence ends 3 residues before the CDR3 terminus, with the missing tail filled in from the germline J gene. This rearrangement joins TRBV20-1 to TRBJ2-1; TRBD2 matches at 9 bases. Germline V gives CDR1 DFQATT, CDR2 SNEGSKA (reference sequence). The CDR3 runs 16 residues. CDR3 residues: CSPGGPLAGTYNEQFF. The sequenced part of the CDR3 DNA is TGCAGCCCCGGGGGTCCGCTAGCGGGAACTTACAATGAG.

This clone has a handful of counts. With the read ending 3 residues before the CDR3 end, the germline J gene is used to fill in that end. The chain joins TRBV18 to TRBJ1-1, with a tentative D call TRBD1 (6 bases). CDR1 is KGHSH and CDR2 is LQKENI in the germline V gene. The V and J ends lost 2 bases and 5 bases respectively, with 12 bases between them. The CDR3 has 14 amino acids. The sequenced part of the CDR3 DNA is TGTGCCAGCTCACCAACGGCAGGGGAAACTGAA. Its protein product is CASSPTAGETE. The entire CDR3 protein reads CASSPTAGETEAFF.

The sample holds many counts of this clone. Coverage ceases 3 residues before the CDR3 finishes, and the germline J gene fills in the end. V and J are TRBV20-1 and TRBJ2-1; 8 positions agree with TRBD2. This CDR3 has 15 amino acids. V lost 5 bases, J lost 8 bases, and 14 bases stayed unmatched. The germline V gene has CDR1 DFQATT and CDR2 SNEGSKA (reference sequence). CDR3 sequence: CSAPPLSGSFYEQFF. The sequenced part of the CDR3 DNA is TGCAGTGCTCCACCTCTGAGCGGGAGCTTTTATGAG.

This clone came up many times. From the germline J gene comes the end of the CDR3, since the read stops 3 residues before it. J is TRBJ2-1 and V is TRBV19; TRBD1 matches at 7 bases. This CDR3 is 17 amino acids long. V trimming: 0 bases; J trimming: 3 bases; junction bases outside the gene matches: 8. Germline V lookup: CDR1 LNHDA, CDR2 SQIVND (reference sequence). The CDR3 DNA, read in part, is TGTGCCAGTAGTATAGATCTAGACAGGGCCATCTACAATGAG. This sequence encodes CASSIDLDRAIYNE. The complete CDR3 protein is CASSIDLDRAIYNEQFF.

This clone was recorded at least ten times. The DNA ends 3 residues before the CDR3 does, and the rest of the CDR3 is filled in from the germline J gene. The chain employs TRBV12-3 or TRBV12-4 and TRBJ1-6; D not resolved. The CDR3 length is 14 residues. Trimming took 4 bases from V and 8 from J, leaving 12 bases between them. The CDR3 DNA, read in part, is TGTGCCAGCAGTTCGAGGGCCTCCCATTCACCC. This sequence encodes CASSSRASHSP. The entire CDR3 is CASSSRASHSPLHF.

The sample holds many counts of this clone. The missing CDR3 end, 3 residues past where the read stops, is filled in from the germline J gene. The chain recombines TRBV5-4 with TRBJ2-7, with unresolved D. Germline-derived CDR1 and CDR2 are SGHNT and YYREEE (reference sequence). The germline V and J ends were trimmed by 0 bases and 3 bases, with 7 bases remaining between them. The CDR3 spans 13 residues. The chain's CDR3 is CASSLEVGYEQYF. Partial CDR3 DNA: TGTGCCAGCAGCTTGGAAGTCGGCTACGAG.

This clone was seen many times. Incomplete CDR3 DNA: TGTGCCATTGGGGCCTCTCCGGGACTAGACGGGAGCGATGAG. Protein: CAIGASPGLDGSDE. The complete CDR3 sequence is CAIGASPGLDGSDEQFF. This chain uses TRBV19 with TRBJ2-1, with TRBD2 matching 8 bases. The sequenced fragment ends 3 residues before the CDR3 boundary, so the rest is inferred from the germline J gene. This CDR3 has 17 amino acids. Germline V gene lookup returns CDR1 LNHDA and CDR2 SQIVND (reference sequence). J was trimmed by 8 bases and V by 10 bases; bases with no gene match: 22.

This clone was seen ten or more times. The observed sequence ends 3 residues before the CDR3 terminus, with the missing tail filled in from the germline J gene. The V and J genes are TRBV5-4 and TRBJ1-1; TRBD1 is a possible D gene (6 bases). This CDR3 comprises 13 residues. Germline values: CDR1 SGHNT, CDR2 YYREEE (reference sequence). V was clipped by 4 bases and J by 3 bases, with 10 bases between them. CDR3 region: CASSGNRDTEAFF. The part of the CDR3 DNA that was read is TGTGCCAGCAGCGGGAACAGGGACACTGAA.

This clone was seen at least ten times. The read halts 3 residues ahead of the CDR3 end, with the missing end drawn from the germline J gene. The chain recombines TRBV5-1 with TRBJ2-5, with 8 nucleotides matching TRBD1. The J segment lost 4 bases and the V segment lost 2 bases, leaving 13 bases of the junction unmatched. Germline V lookup: CDR1 SGHRS, CDR2 YFSETQ. CDR3 length: 17 amino acids. CDR3 bases read: TGCGCCAGCAGCTTAGGGACAGGCCTCGGGGTAGGAGAGACC. Translation: CASSLGTGLGVGET. The complete CDR3 protein is CASSLGTGLGVGETQYF.

This clone was seen many times. The CDR3 sequence: CASSYGTGETGELFF. Partial CDR3 DNA: TGTGCCAGCAGCTATGGGACAGGGGAAACCGGGGAG. The chain is built from TRBV7-9 and TRBJ2-2, with 10 bases identical to TRBD1. Sequencing ends 3 residues short of the CDR3 end; the germline J gene provides the rest. The J segment lost 5 bases and the V segment lost 4 bases, leaving 4 bases of the junction unmatched. This CDR3 region has 15 residues. Germline-derived CDR1 and CDR2 are SEHNR and FQNEAQ (reference sequence).

This clone showed up many times. The read finishes 3 residues shy of the CDR3 end, and the germline J gene is used to complete it. V usage is TRBV7-8 and J usage is TRBJ2-1; possible D gene TRBD2, 6 bases. The ends were cut back, 4 bases at V and 0 bases at J, with 16 bases in the middle. The CDR3 runs to 17 residues. CDR1 and CDR2 from the germline V gene are SGHVS and FQNEAQ. Partial CDR3 DNA: TGTGCCAGCAGCTCTGGCCGCGGGGTTAGCTCCTACAATGAG. Encoded protein: CASSSGRGVSSYNE. The whole CDR3 protein is CASSSGRGVSSYNEQFF.

At least ten counts were recorded for this clone. The read halts 3 residues ahead of the CDR3 end, with the missing end drawn from the germline J gene. This chain joins TRBV5-1 and TRBJ2-7, with D perhaps TRBD2 (6 bases). The CDR3 is 17 amino acids. Germline V lookup: CDR1 SGHRS, CDR2 YFSETQ. Trimming pared 3 bases from V and 5 bases from J, leaving 24 bases between. This CDR3 reads CASSWGRRGPIEDEQYF. CDR3 bases read: TGCGCCAGCAGCTGGGGTAGGAGGGGCCCAATAGAGGACGAG. The whole variable domain, remainder taken from reference TRBV5-1 and TRBJ2-7, is KAGVTQTPRYLIKTRGQQVTLSCSPISGHRSVSWYQQTPGQGLQFLFEYFSETQRNKGNFPGRFSGRQFSNSRSEMNVSTLELGDSALYLCASSWGRRGPIEDEQYFGPGTRLTVT.

This clone has a count of ten or more. The read halts 3 residues ahead of the CDR3 end, with the missing end drawn from the germline J gene. The chain recombines TRBV7-8 with TRBJ2-7; TRBD1 matches 9 bases. This CDR3 has 15 residues. Germline lookup yields CDR1 SGHVS and CDR2 FQNEAQ. J lost 6 bases, V lost 5 bases, and 11 bases had no gene match. CDR3 sequence: CASSRRTGAAGEQYF. CDR3 DNA, as far as it was read: TGTGCCAGCAGCCGTAGGACAGGGGCGGCTGGCGAG.

This clone was recorded at least ten times. The missing CDR3 end, 3 residues past where the read stops, is filled in from the germline J gene. The V and J genes are TRBV28 and TRBJ1-5; D possibly corresponds to TRBD1 (5 bases). V dropped 3 bases and J dropped 7 bases, with 10 bases sitting between them. This CDR3 has 13 residues. Looked up from germline, CDR1 is MDHEN and CDR2 is SYDVKM. The CDR3 DNA, read in part, is TGTGCCAGCAGTTTCCAGGGCGAACAGCCC. It codes for CASSFQGEQP. The entire CDR3 protein reads CASSFQGEQPQHF.

In its sample, this clone was seen many times. The sequenced fragment ends 3 residues before the CDR3 boundary, so the rest is inferred from the germline J gene. The chain links TRBV19 to TRBJ1-3; TRBD1 is a possible D gene (6 bases). Germline V lookup: CDR1 LNHDA, CDR2 SQIVND (reference sequence). The CDR3 consists of 15 residues. Trimming stripped 3 bases from V and 3 bases from J, with 12 bases between. This CDR3 is CASSILQGLGNTIYF. CDR3 DNA (partial): TGTGCCAGTAGTATCCTCCAGGGGCTTGGAAACACC. The entire variable domain, with the rest obtained from reference TRBV19 and TRBJ1-3, is as follows: DGGITQSPKYLFRKEGQNVTLSCEQNLNHDAMYWYRQDPGQGLRLIYYSQIVNDFQKGDIAEGYSVSREKKESFPLTVTSAQKNPTAFYLCASSILQGLGNTIYFGEGSWLTVV.

This clone was recorded many times. The read gets to within 3 residues of the CDR3 end, and the germline J gene fills in the rest. This sequence joins TRBV5-1 and TRBJ2-1, with a weak D call TRBD2 (6 bases). The CDR3 covers 15 residues. Deletions cut 4 bases from V and 7 bases from J, with 18 bases between. Per germline, CDR1 SGHRS and CDR2 YFSETQ. The part of the CDR3 DNA that was read is TGCGCCAGCAGCCCGGAGGGGTGGTTGAGTAATGAG. Encoded protein: CASSPEGWLSNE. The CDR3 reads in full as CASSPEGWLSNEQFF.